These 9 T cell receptor beta chains share one sample of origin, sequenced in a study of blood T cell repertoires in COVID-19 (dated by TCRdb to about 2020). The library came from the immunoSEQ multiplex PCR assay. The immuneACCESS repertoire file appears here via TCRdb, limited to in-frame rearrangements. These files lack a portion of the clones; in checked studies, under half of the deficit traces to unresolved V genes, and the cause of the others is not known. In all, the sample holds about 71,000 clones, and just over 90% of those were seen once. Approximately 5% of the sample is held by the ten biggest clonotypes. Sequencing was carried out using peripheral blood. The receptors derive from a woman between 18 and 29 years old with acute or convalescent COVID-19.

This chain links TRBV18 with TRBJ1-2; the D is unclear. Looked up from germline, CDR1 is KGHSH and CDR2 is LQKENI. The CDR3 is made up of 16 amino acids. The V end lost 5 bases, the J end lost 4 bases, and 20 bases lay between the germline ends. The CDR3 sequence is CASSSGLTRGGYGYTF. For the CDR3, the DNA is TGTGCCAGCTCATCCGGACTCACGAGAGGTGGCTATGGCTACACCTTC.

The chain is built from TRBV19 and TRBJ1-1; D is unresolved. V lost 1 base, J lost 1 base, and 7 bases lay in between. The CDR3 contains 14 residues. CDR1 and CDR2 from the germline V gene are LNHDA and SQIVND (reference sequence). The CDR3, as DNA: TGTGCCAGTAGTATAGGCCAGGCGAACACTGAAGCTTTCTTT. Translation: CASSIGQANTEAFF.

The chain has TRBV4-1 and TRBJ1-6, with D possibly matching TRBD1 (5 bases). With 0 bases removed from V and 4 bases from J, the gap between germline ends came to 16 bases. The CDR3 consists of 18 residues. Germline CDR1 MGHRA, CDR2 YSYEKL. The CDR3: CASSQDPLPQVYNSPLHF. CDR3 in DNA: TGCGCCAGCAGCCAAGATCCCCTCCCACAGGTGTATAATTCACCCCTCCACTTT.

V usage is TRBV6-5 and J usage is TRBJ1-6; the D is unclear. CDR1 is MNHEY, CDR2 SVGAGI, per germline. This CDR3 has 12 amino acids. The germline V and J ends were trimmed by 3 bases and 10 bases, with 7 bases remaining between them. For the CDR3, the DNA is TGTGCCAGCAGTTATACGGGATCACCCCTCCACTTT. Translation: CASSYTGSPLHF.

V is TRBV20-1 and J is TRBJ1-5, with D tentatively TRBD1 (6 bases). V dropped 3 bases and J dropped 2 bases, with 11 bases sitting between them. There are 14 residues in the CDR3. Germline V lookup: CDR1 DFQATT, CDR2 SNEGSKA (reference sequence). CDR3 DNA sequence: TGCAGTGCTAGTCGTTCAGGGGGCAATCAGCCCCAGCATTTT. This translates into CSASRSGGNQPQHF.

V gene TRBV11-2 combines with J gene TRBJ2-1, with 7 bases lining up with TRBD2. This CDR3 region has 12 residues. Per the germline V gene, CDR1 is SGHAT and CDR2 is FQNNGV. The ends lost 6 bases at V and 10 bases at J; junction bases unmatched: 6. CDR3 sequence: CASSSSSGEQFF. For the CDR3, the DNA is TGTGCCAGCAGTTCTTCTAGCGGCGAGCAGTTCTTC. The entire variable domain, with the rest obtained from reference TRBV11-2 and TRBJ2-1, is as follows: EAGVAQSPRYKIIEKRQSVAFWCNPISGHATLYWYQQILGQGPKLLIQFQNNGVVDDSQLPKDRFSAERLKGVDSTLKIQPAKLEDSAVYLCASSSSSGEQFFGPGTRLTVL.

This clone showed up just once. The chain recombines TRBV27 with TRBJ2-7; weak D call: TRBD1 (6 bases). Germline values: CDR1 MNHEY, CDR2 SMNVEV (reference sequence). V was trimmed by 0 bases and J by 4 bases, leaving 7 bases between them. The CDR3 consists of 13 residues. In DNA form, the CDR3 reads TGTGCCAGCAGTTTATCGGGGGCGTACGAGCAGTACTTC. The encoded protein is CASSLSGAYEQYF.

This chain joins TRBV6-5 and TRBJ1-1; unclear D gene. V lost 7 bases to trimming and J lost 0 bases, with 12 bases between them. The CDR3 spans 14 residues. The germline CDR1 and CDR2 sequences are MNHEY and SVGAGI. The CDR3 DNA sequence: TGTGCCAGCATCCCGACACCGATGAACACTGAAGCTTTCTTT. It codes for CASIPTPMNTEAFF.

This rearrangement joins TRBV29-1 to TRBJ2-1; 9 bases are a match to TRBD1. V gave up 7 bases and J gave up 4 bases; unmatched junction bases: 8. This CDR3 comprises 14 residues. The germline V gene encodes CDR1 SQVTM and CDR2 ANQGSEA. The CDR3, as DNA: TGCAGCGGCGCCGCGGGACAGGGATACAATGAGCAGTTCTTC. Translating gives CSGAAGQGYNEQFF.